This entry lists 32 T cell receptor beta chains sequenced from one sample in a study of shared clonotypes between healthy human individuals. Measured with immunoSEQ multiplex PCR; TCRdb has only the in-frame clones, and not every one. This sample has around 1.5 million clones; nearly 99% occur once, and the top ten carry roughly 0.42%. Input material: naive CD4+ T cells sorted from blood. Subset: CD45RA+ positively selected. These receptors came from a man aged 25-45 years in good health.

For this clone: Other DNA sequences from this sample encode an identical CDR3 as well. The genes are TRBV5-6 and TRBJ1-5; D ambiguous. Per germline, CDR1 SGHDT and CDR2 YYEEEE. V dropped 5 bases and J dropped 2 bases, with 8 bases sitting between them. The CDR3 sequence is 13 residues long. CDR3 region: CASSLLGNQPQHF. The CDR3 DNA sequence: TGTGCCAGCAGTCTCTTGGGCAATCAGCCCCAGCATTTT.

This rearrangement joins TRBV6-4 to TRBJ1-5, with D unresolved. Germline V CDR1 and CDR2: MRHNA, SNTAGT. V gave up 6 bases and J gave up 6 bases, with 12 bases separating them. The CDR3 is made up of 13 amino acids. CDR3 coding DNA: TGTGCCAGCAGCCCGCGGCTAGGTCAGCCCCAGCATTTT. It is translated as CASSPRLGQPQHF.

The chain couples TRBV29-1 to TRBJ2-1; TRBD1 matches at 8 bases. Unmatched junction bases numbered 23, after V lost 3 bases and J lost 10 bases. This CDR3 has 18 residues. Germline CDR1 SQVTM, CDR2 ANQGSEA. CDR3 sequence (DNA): TGCAGCGTTGATCCCCCCCTCACCCAGGGGGCGCTTGGAAAAGAGCAGTTCTTC. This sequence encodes CSVDPPLTQGALGKEQFF.

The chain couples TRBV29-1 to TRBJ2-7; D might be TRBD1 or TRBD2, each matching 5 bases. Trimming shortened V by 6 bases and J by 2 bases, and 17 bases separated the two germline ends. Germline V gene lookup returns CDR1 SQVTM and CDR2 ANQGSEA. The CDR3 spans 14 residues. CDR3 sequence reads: CSVPGPIPAYEQYF. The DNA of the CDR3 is TGCAGCGTCCCGGGACCCATCCCAGCCTACGAGCAGTACTTC.

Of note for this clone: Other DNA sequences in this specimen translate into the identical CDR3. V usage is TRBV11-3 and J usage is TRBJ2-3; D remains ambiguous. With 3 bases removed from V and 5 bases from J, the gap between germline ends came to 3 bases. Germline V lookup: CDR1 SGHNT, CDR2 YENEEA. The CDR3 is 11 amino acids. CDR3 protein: CASSLGDTQYF. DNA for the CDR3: TGTGCCAGCAGCTTGGGAGATACGCAGTATTTT.

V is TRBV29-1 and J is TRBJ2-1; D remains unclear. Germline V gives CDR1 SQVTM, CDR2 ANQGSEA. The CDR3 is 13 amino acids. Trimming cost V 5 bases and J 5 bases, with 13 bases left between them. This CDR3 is CSVQRSADNEQFF. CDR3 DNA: TGCAGCGTTCAAAGATCAGCAGACAATGAGCAGTTCTTC.

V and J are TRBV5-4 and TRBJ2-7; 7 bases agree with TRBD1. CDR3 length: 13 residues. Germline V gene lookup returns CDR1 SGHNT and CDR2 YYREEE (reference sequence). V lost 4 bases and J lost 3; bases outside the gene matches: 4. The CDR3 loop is CASSLRQGYEQYF. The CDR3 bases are TGTGCCAGCAGCCTACGACAGGGCTACGAGCAGTACTTC.

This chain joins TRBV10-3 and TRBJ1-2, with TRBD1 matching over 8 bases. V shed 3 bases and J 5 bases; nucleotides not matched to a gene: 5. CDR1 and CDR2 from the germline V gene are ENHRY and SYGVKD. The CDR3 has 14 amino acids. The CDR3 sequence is CAISDRGPRYGYTF. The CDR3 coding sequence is TGTGCCATCAGTGACAGGGGGCCTCGATATGGCTACACCTTC.

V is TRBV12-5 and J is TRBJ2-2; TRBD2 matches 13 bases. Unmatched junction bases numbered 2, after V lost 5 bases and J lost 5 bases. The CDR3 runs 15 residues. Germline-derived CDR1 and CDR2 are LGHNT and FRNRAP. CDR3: CASGRGLAGTGELFF. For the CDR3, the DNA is TGTGCTAGTGGTCGGGGACTAGCGGGAACCGGGGAGCTGTTTTTT.

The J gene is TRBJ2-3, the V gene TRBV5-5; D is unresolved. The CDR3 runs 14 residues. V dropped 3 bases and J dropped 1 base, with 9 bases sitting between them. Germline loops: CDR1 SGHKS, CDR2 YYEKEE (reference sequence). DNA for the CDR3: TGTGCCAGCAGCTCTGGGCCTCGCACAGATACGCAGTATTTT. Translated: CASSSGPRTDTQYF.

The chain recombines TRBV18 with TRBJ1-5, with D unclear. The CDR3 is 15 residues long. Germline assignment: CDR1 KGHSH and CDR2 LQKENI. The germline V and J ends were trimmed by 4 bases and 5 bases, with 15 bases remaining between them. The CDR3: CASSRASGNYQPQHF. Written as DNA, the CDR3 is TGTGCCAGCTCACGGGCATCGGGTAACTATCAGCCCCAGCATTTT.

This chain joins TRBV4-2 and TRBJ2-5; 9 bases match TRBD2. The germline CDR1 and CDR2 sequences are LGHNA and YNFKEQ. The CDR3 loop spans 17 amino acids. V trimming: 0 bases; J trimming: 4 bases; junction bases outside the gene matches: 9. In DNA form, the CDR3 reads TGTGCCAGCAGCCAAGATGCTAGCGGGACTTCCGGAGAGACCCAGTACTTC. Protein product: CASSQDASGTSGETQYF.

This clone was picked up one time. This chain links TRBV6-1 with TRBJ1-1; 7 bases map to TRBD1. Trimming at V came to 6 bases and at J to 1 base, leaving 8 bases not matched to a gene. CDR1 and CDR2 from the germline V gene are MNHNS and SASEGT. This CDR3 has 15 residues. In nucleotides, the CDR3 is TGTGCCAGCAGACACATGACAGGGACGAACACTGAAGCTTTCTTT. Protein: CASRHMTGTNTEAFF.

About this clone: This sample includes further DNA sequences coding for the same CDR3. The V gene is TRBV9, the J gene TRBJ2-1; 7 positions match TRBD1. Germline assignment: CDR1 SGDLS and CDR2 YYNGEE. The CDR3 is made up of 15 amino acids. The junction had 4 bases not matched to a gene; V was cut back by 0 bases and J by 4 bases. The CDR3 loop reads CASSVGGGTYNEQFF. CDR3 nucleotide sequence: TGTGCCAGCAGCGTAGGAGGGGGCACGTACAATGAGCAGTTCTTC.

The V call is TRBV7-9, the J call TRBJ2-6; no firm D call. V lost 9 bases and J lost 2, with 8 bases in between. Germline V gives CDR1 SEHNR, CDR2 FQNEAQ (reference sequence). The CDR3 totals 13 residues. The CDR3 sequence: CASSRAGANVLTF. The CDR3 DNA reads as TGTGCCAGTTCCCGGGCTGGGGCCAACGTCCTGACTTTC.

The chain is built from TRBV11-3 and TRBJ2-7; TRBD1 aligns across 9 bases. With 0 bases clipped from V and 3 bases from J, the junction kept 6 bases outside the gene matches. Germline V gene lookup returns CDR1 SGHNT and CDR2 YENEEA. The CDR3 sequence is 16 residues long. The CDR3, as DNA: TGTGCCAGCAGCTTAGATCGGACAGGGGCTAACTACGAGCAGTACTTC. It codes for CASSLDRTGANYEQYF.

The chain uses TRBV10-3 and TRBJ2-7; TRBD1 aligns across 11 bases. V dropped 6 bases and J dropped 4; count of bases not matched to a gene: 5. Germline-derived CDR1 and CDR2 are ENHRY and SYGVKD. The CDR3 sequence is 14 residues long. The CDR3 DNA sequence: TGTGCCATCAGGTCCGGGACAGGGGGTTACGAGCAGTACTTC. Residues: CAIRSGTGGYEQYF.

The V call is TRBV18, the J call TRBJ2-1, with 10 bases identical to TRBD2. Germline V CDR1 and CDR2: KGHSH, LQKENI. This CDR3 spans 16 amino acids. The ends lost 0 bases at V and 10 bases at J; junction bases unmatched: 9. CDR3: CASSPPRLAGVGEQFF. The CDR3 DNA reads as TGTGCCAGCTCACCACCGAGGCTAGCGGGAGTGGGCGAGCAGTTCTTC.

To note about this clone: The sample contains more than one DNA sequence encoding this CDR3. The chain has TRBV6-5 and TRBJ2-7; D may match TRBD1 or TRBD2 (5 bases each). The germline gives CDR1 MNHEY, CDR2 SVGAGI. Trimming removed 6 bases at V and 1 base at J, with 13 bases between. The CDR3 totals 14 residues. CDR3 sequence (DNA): TGTGCCAGCAGGACCGGGACCGCGTCCTACGAGCAGTACTTC. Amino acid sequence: CASRTGTASYEQYF.

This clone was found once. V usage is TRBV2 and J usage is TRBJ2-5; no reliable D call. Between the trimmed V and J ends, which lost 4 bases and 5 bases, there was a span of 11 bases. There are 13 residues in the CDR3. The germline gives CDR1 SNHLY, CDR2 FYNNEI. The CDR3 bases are TGTGCCAGCAGTGGGCCCTTTGGGGAGACCCAGTACTTC. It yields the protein CASSGPFGETQYF. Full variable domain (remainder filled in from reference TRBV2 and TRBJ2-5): EPEVTQTPSHQVTQMGQEVILRCVPISNHLYFYWYRQILGQKVEFLVSFYNNEISEKSEIFDDQFSVERPDGSNFTLKIRSTKLEDSAMYFCASSGPFGETQYFGPGTRLLVL.

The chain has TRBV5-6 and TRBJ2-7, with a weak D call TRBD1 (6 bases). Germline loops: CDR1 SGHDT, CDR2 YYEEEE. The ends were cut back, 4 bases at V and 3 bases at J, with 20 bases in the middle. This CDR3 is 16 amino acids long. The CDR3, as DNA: TGTGCCAGCAGCGAACCTCGGGACACTTCTGGCTACGAGCAGTACTTC. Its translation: CASSEPRDTSGYEQYF.

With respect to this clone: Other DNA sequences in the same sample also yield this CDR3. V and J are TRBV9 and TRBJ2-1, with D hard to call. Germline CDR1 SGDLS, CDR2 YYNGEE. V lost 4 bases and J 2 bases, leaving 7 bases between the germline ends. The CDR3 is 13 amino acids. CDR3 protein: CASSSRTYNEQFF. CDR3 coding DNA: TGTGCCAGCAGCTCTCGGACCTACAATGAGCAGTTCTTC.

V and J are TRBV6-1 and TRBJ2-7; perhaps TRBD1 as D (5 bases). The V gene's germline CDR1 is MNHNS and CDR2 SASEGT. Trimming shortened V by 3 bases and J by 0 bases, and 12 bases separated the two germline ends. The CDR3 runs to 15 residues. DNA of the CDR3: TGTGCCAGCAGTGAGGTCTCGCAGGGCTCCTACGAGCAGTACTTC. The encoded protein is CASSEVSQGSYEQYF.

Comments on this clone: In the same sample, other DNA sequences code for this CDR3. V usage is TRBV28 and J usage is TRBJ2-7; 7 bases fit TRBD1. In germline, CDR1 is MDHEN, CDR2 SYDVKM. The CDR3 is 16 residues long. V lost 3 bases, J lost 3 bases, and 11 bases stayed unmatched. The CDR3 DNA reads TGTGCCAGCAGTTTGCTAAGGGACAGAGCCTACTACGAGCAGTACTTC. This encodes CASSLLRDRAYYEQYF.

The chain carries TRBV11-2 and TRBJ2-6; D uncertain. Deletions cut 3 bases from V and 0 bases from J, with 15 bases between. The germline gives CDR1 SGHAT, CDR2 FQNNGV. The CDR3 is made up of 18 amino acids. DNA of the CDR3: TGTGCCAGCAGCTTGCGGCGGAGCCCTAACTCTGGGGCCAACGTCCTGACTTTC. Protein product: CASSLRRSPNSGANVLTF.

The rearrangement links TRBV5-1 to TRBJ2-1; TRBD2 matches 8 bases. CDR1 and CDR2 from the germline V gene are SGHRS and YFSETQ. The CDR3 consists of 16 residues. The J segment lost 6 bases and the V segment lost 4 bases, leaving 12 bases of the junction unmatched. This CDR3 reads CASSLQASGSGNEQFF. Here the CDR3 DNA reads TGCGCCAGCAGCCTGCAGGCTAGCGGGTCCGGCAATGAGCAGTTCTTC.

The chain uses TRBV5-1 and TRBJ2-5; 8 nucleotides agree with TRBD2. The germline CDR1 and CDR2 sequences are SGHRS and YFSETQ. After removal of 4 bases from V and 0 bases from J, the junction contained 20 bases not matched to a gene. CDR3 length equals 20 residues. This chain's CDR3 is CASSPGRSTVTSGYQETQYF. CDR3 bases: TGCGCCAGCAGCCCCGGAAGATCGACAGTTACTAGCGGCTACCAAGAGACCCAGTACTTC.

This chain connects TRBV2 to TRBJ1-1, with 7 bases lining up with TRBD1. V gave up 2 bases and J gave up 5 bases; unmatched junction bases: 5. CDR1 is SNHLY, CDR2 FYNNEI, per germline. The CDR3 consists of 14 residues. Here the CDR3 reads CASSETGAPTEAFF. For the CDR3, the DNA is TGTGCCAGCAGTGAAACAGGGGCGCCGACTGAAGCTTTCTTT.

The CDR3 DNA reads TGTGCAAGTGGGGAGGCGGGTTGGGTGGAGACCCAGTACTTC. This codes for CASGEAGWVETQYF. V is TRBV19 and J is TRBJ2-5; D might be TRBD2 (6 bases). Germline CDR1 is LNHDA and CDR2 is SQIVND (reference sequence). The CDR3 extends over 14 amino acids.

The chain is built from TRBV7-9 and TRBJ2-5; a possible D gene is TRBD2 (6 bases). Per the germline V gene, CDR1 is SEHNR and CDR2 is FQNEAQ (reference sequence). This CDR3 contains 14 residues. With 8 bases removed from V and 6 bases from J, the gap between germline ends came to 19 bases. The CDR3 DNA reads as TGTGCCAGCCTTTCGGGGGAGGACGGAAAGACCCAGTACTTC. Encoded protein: CASLSGEDGKTQYF. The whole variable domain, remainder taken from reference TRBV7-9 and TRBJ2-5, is DTGVSQNPRHKITKRGQNVTFRCDPISEHNRLYWYRQTLGQGPEFLTYFQNEAQLEKSRLLSDRFSAERPKGSFSTLEIQRTEQGDSAMYLCASLSGEDGKTQYFGPGTRLLVL.

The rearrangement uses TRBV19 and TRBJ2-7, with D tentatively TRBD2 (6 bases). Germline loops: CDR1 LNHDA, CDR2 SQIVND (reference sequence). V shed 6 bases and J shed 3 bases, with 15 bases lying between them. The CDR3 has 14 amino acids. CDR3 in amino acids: CASRVGAGSYEQYF. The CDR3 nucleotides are TGTGCCAGTAGAGTCGGAGCGGGCAGCTACGAGCAGTACTTC.

CDR3: CASSLTGGGGYTF. CDR3 in DNA: TGTGCCAGCAGTTTGACAGGGGGTGGTGGCTACACCTTC. This rearrangement joins TRBV27 to TRBJ1-2; 9 nucleotides line up with TRBD1. V lost 3 bases to trimming and J lost 7 bases; unmatched junction nucleotides: 3. The CDR3 length is 13 residues. Germline CDR1 reads MNHEY; CDR2 reads SMNVEV (reference sequence).